The 11 T cell receptor beta chains in this list originate from one sample, sequenced in a study of OX40 agonist ivuxolimab in advanced cancers. Library preparation was by the immunoSEQ multiplex PCR assay. This is the immuneACCESS table as TCRdb keeps it, with only in-frame sequences that have V and J called. A part of the clones is gone; compared with another copy, unresolved V genes explain less than half, and the rest is unexplained. This sample has 35,000 to 55,000 clones in its table, and 80% to 90% of those were observed once. 2% to 2.5% of the sample rests with the top ten. The specimen comprised CD4+ or CD8+ T cells sorted from blood, sampled in a trial of the OX40 agonist ivuxolimab. These receptors all stem from an adult with an advanced solid tumor such as melanoma, head and neck, liver or kidney cancer.

The gene calls are TRBV10-3 and TRBJ2-5; 10 bases fit TRBD1. Germline V lookup: CDR1 ENHRY, CDR2 SYGVKD. The CDR3 runs 16 residues. Trimming cost V 7 bases and J 4 bases; bases outside gene matches: 12. CDR3 protein: CAITKDRGLGGETQYF. The CDR3, as DNA: TGTGCCATCACTAAAGACAGGGGGCTAGGGGGAGAGACCCAGTACTTC.

This chain joins TRBV6-7 and TRBJ2-3; TRBD2 aligns across 9 bases. TRBV6-7 is noted as an ORF with a role that remains uncertain. V shed 8 bases and J 5 bases; nucleotides not matched to a gene: 11. The CDR3 sequence is 15 residues long. For the CDR3, the DNA is TGTGCCAGCGGGCGTGGGCCTAGCGGGGTAGATACGCAGTATTTT. Translating gives CASGRGPSGVDTQYF.

V is TRBV5-1 and J is TRBJ1-3, with D unclear. Germline CDR1 is SGHRS and CDR2 is YFSETQ. Trimming took off 4 bases at V and 2 bases at J, with 19 bases between the two ends. The CDR3 consists of 17 residues. The CDR3 sequence: CASSPQSGQAPGNTIYF. The CDR3 DNA reads as TGCGCCAGCAGCCCTCAGAGCGGGCAAGCGCCTGGAAACACCATATATTTT.

V is TRBV5-6 and J is TRBJ1-1; D gene ambiguous. The CDR3 has 13 amino acids. V lost 4 bases, J lost 0 bases, and 7 bases lay in between. Germline V CDR1 and CDR2: SGHDT, YYEEEE. The CDR3: CASSRGVNTEAFF. CDR3 in DNA: TGTGCCAGCAGCCGGGGAGTGAACACTGAAGCTTTCTTT. Combining the CDR3 with reference TRBV5-6 and TRBJ1-1 gives the whole variable domain DAGVTQSPTHLIKTRGQQVTLRCSPKSGHDTVSWYQQALGQGPQFIFQYYEEEERQRGNFPDRFSGHQFPNYSSELNVNALLLGDSALYLCASSRGVNTEAFFGQGTRLTVV.

This clone ranks as medium-sized. The rearrangement joins TRBV30 to TRBJ1-6; 9 bases align to TRBD1. The CDR3 is made up of 14 amino acids. Trimming cost V 4 bases and J 7 bases; bases outside gene matches: 5. The germline CDR1 and CDR2 sequences are GTSNPN and SVGIG (reference sequence). CDR3 sequence: CAWMKGTGNSPLHF. DNA for the CDR3: TGTGCCTGGATGAAGGGGACAGGGAATTCACCCCTCCACTTT.

The chain links TRBV6-4 to TRBJ2-7; tentatively, D is TRBD1 or TRBD2 (5 bases each). V lost 6 bases and J 6 bases, leaving 18 bases between the germline ends. Germline values: CDR1 MRHNA, CDR2 SNTAGT. CDR3 size: 14 residues. The CDR3 region has the DNA TGTGCCAGCAGCCCAGATAGGGGACGTGTCGAGCAGTACTTC. Translated: CASSPDRGRVEQYF.

The V and J genes are TRBV7-2 and TRBJ1-4; D gene uncertain. Trimming pared 3 bases from V and 5 bases from J, leaving 10 bases between. CDR3 size: 14 residues. The germline V gene encodes CDR1 SGHTA and CDR2 FQGNSA. CDR3 nucleotides: TGTGCCAGCAGCTTCGGGGTCCGAAATGAAAAACTGTTTTTT. Protein sequence: CASSFGVRNEKLFF.

The J gene is TRBJ1-4, the V gene TRBV7-8, with TRBD1 as a possible D gene (5 bases). The V gene's germline CDR1 is SGHVS and CDR2 FQNEAQ. CDR3 size: 16 residues. V gave up 5 bases and J gave up 6 bases, with 19 bases separating them. For the CDR3, the DNA is TGTGCCAGCAGCCAACGGGCGGCAGGGTGGGATGAAAAACTGTTTTTT. Its protein is CASSQRAAGWDEKLFF.

The chain combines TRBV28 with TRBJ1-5; TRBD1 might be the D (6 bases). The germline V gene encodes CDR1 MDHEN and CDR2 SYDVKM. Deletions cut 5 bases from V and 0 bases from J, with 11 bases between. The CDR3 spans 15 residues. In DNA, the CDR3 is TGTGCCAGCAGTACGGGACACTATAGCAATCAGCCCCAGCATTTT. Translation: CASSTGHYSNQPQHF.

The rearrangement uses TRBV19 and TRBJ2-7, with D tentatively TRBD1 or TRBD2 (5 bases each). Trimming cost V 5 bases and J 2 bases, with 16 bases left between them. Germline loops: CDR1 LNHDA, CDR2 SQIVND (reference sequence). The CDR3 consists of 15 residues. The CDR3 nucleotides are TGTGCCAGTAGTTCCCGGGACCGGGGCACCTACGAGCAGTACTTC. Translation gives CASSSRDRGTYEQYF.

The CDR3 region has the DNA TGTGCCAGCAGGGGCCGACAGGGCCGAAACACAGATACGCAGTATTTT. Its protein is CASRGRQGRNTDTQYF. The chain has TRBV2 and TRBJ2-3; 7 bases fit TRBD1. Germline V CDR1 and CDR2: SNHLY, FYNNEI. This CDR3 contains 16 residues. The trim removed 6 bases at V and 2 bases at J, leaving 11 bases unmatched.